This T cell receptor beta chain was retrieved from a study of CD8 T cells in ankylosing spondylitis. The authors made TCR beta libraries by quantitative 5'-RACE with molecular barcodes. TCRdb re-analysed the 5' RACE reads in MiXCR, keeping a single row per CDR3 protein. The sample has 390,000 or so distinct CDR3 sequences; approximately 20% are singletons. Study-wide results and limits: Disease-associated clones were CD8+ and fairly uncommon in peripheral blood. Roughly eight highly homologous variants made up a TCR beta motif that seemed to typify ankylosing spondylitis blood. Past research had described some motif variants in reactive arthritis synovial fluid and blood.

This clonotype was observed a few times. The antigen remains unidentified. From germline, CDR1 is SGHKS and CDR2 YYEKEE (reference sequence). J was trimmed by 2 bases and V by 5 bases; bases with no gene match: 9. The CDR3 consists of 16 residues. The rearrangement uses TRBV5-5 and TRBJ1-1; 10 bases match TRBD1. The TCR comes from a male donor with ankylosing spondylitis. Sequenced input: blood, either unsorted or a sorted T cell fraction (not recorded which). This CDR3 is CASSLDRGPPNTEAFF. The CDR3 DNA follows: TGTGCCAGCAGTCTAGACAGGGGGCCTCCCAACACTGAAGCTTTCTTT.